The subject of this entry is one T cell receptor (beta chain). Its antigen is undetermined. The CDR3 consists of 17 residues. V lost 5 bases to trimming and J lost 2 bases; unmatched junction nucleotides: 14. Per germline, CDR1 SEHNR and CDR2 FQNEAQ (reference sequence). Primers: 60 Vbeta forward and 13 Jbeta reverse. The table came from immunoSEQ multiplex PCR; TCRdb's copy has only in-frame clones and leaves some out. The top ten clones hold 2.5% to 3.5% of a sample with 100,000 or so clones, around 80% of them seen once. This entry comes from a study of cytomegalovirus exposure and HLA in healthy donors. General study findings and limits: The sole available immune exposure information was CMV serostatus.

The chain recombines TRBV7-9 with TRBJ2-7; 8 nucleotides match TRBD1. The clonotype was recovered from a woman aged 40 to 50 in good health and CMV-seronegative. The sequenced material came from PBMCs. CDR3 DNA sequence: TGTGCCAGCAGCCCGCCTGGCTGGGACAGGAGAACCTACGAGCAGTACTTC. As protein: CASSPPGWDRRTYEQYF. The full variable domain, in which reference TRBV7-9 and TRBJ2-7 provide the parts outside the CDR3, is DTGVSQNPRHKITKRGQNVTFRCDPISEHNRLYWYRQTLGQGPEFLTYFQNEAQLEKSRLLSDRFSAERPKGSFSTLEIQRTEQGDSAMYLCASSPPGWDRRTYEQYFGPGTRLTVT.